This TCR beta chain came from a study of blood T cell repertoires in COVID-19 (dated by TCRdb to about 2020). About the full investigation: The collaborator samples originated in the United States, Italy and Spain and spanned the acute and convalescent phases of COVID-19. The sample metadata nearly always contained a de-identified subject ID, COVID-19 status, age in years and sex. HLA class I and class II types, where available, came from metadata supplied by the sample provider rather than from assay-based typing. Deeply sampled blood TCRbeta repertoires from subjects exposed to, actively infected with, or recovered from COVID-19 were included in the dataset. A freely available public database, intended as a resource for researchers studying the immune response to SARS-CoV-2, is where the repertoires were released. The material from the prospective study consisted of cDNA or gDNA derived from T cells, B-cell-depleted T cells, or PBMCs. Samples came from the ongoing ImmuneRACE study (first 160 participants) plus 1,254 subjects from 6 global collaborators. The investigation overall reported the following: The quantity of clinical and demographic metadata differed by source and by participant and was supplied without curation.

Each collaborating institution followed its own protocols to collect whole blood in K2EDTA tubes. For TCRbeta analysis, collaborators shipped samples as frozen whole blood, isolated PBMCs, or DNA extracted from either of those sample types. Taken from the germline V gene (reference sequence), the CDR1 and CDR2 loops are LGHDT and YNNKEL. Cut back by 8 bases and 6 bases, the V and J ends lie 14 bases apart. The CDR3 goes from the cysteine to the phenylalanine over 14 residues. The sequence is cut down to CDR3 DNA, 42 bases in frame from base 1. This clone showed up just a few times. Its binding antigen is unknown. Per-nucleotide qualities are absent, and no much larger clonotype sits a single base away. The immunoSEQ Assay, a bias-controlled multiplex PCR, was used to amplify TCRbeta CDR3 regions from genomic DNA. In the source study's methods: The number of nucleated cells in each sample was estimated from the amplification of reference gene primers within the assay. Sequence reads were collapsed and filtered to measure the absolute abundance of every unique TCRbeta CDR3 rearrangement. Productive Simpson clonality was computed per sample as the square root of Simpson's diversity index over productive rearrangements. TCRdb mirrors the immuneACCESS table, restricted to in-frame sequences. Some clones are absent from its copies; in checked studies, under half trace to an unresolved V gene, and the reason for the others is unknown. V, J and clone size were drawn from that table, and D and trimming were deduced from the DNA. The sample table lists about 170,000 clones, about nine tenths of them with a count of one. The ten biggest clones cover 20% to 30% of the sample.

Source material: peripheral blood. The chain joins TRBV3-1 (or the pseudogene TRBV3-2) to TRBJ1-6; perhaps TRBD1 is the D gene, with 5 bases matching. This receptor was taken from a man aged 55 to 70 with acute or convalescent COVID-19. The sequenced DNA: TGTGCCAGCTCCCAGGGCGTAACTAATTCACCCCTCCACTTT. Its protein reads: CASSQGVTNSPLHF.